Listed below are T cell receptor beta chains from one sample, sequenced in a study of cytomegalovirus exposure and HLA in healthy donors. Using immunoSEQ multiplex PCR, the repertoire was profiled, and TCRdb retains in-frame clones only, with some absent. In the table there are approximately 270,000 clones, 75% to 85% of which are singletons. Material for sequencing was PBMCs. The receptors come from a girl under 10 years old in good health and CMV-seronegative. Both conserved end residues are part of each CDR3. A D gene is named only where the DNA matches it firmly. A clone size is listed for some rows: how often the clone was seen (once, few, many), or a class if it is expanded.

-,TRBJ1-1,TRBD1,TRBV18,CASSPRDSFMNTEAFF
-,TRBJ1-3,TRBD1,TRBV7-6,CASSAPGDRDFVDTIYF
-,TRBJ1-2,-,TRBV28,CASSLGRVGYGYTF
once,-,TRBD2,TRBV6-5,CASRLSGLGSYEQYF
once,TRBJ1-5,-,TRBV10-1,CASSDGQGGPQHF
-,TRBJ2-7,-,TRBV5-1,CASSPRRGNDFARPYEQYF
-,TRBJ2-7,TRBD2,TRBV11-2,CASSFGTPGLDPPYEQYF
-,TRBJ1-2,TRBD1,TRBV5-1,CASSESPGQGIVYGYTF
-,TRBJ1-2,-,TRBV18,CASSPPSRGERNGYTF
-,TRBJ1-2,-,TRBV6-5,CASSYDRSYGYTF
-,TRBJ2-7,TRBD2,TRBV27,CASSEGGPLEQYF
-,TRBJ2-6,TRBD1,TRBV7-6,CASSHEDRYQSPNVLTF
-,TRBJ1-3,TRBD1,TRBV28,CASSFPLIDRVSGNTIYF
-,TRBJ2-7,-,TRBV6-1,CASRRPGTSHEQYF
-,TRBJ2-1,TRBD2,TRBV18,CASSPRTSGSTDEQFF
-,TRBJ1-2,-,TRBV7-2,CASSYDIGDYGYTF
-,TRBJ2-5,TRBD2,TRBV5-1,CASSRRGAGEQYF
few,TRBJ1-3,-,TRBV28,CASSLRGSGNTIYF
-,TRBJ1-5,TRBD1,TRBV19,CASTHAGGLQPQHF
-,TRBJ2-1,-,TRBV5-1,CASRDETPSQFF
-,TRBJ2-1,TRBD1,TRBV7-9,CASSTPRDRADNEQFF
-,TRBJ2-1,-,TRBV5-4,CASSLAGKYNEQFF
-,TRBJ2-7,-,TRBV14,CASSQRRREQYF
-,TRBJ1-6,TRBD1,TRBV6-5,CASTNGQGRSPLHF
-,TRBJ1-2,-,TRBV5-1,CASSLASTGPSGYTF
-,TRBJ1-2,-,TRBV28,CASYRPAGANYGYTF
-,TRBJ1-2,-,TRBV9,CASSVTGFGYTF
-,TRBJ2-3,TRBD2,TRBV5-4,CASSFLAGGPTDTQYF
-,TRBJ2-1,-,TRBV30,CAWEGFSYNEQFF
-,TRBJ2-3,-,TRBV5-4,CASSPTNTDTQYF
-,TRBJ1-1,-,TRBV7-8,CASSPLSMWSTEAFF
once,TRBJ1-1,-,TRBV9,CASSEQGMGTEAFF
once,TRBJ1-4,TRBD1,TRBV2,CASSERGTGGEKLFF
-,TRBJ2-1,TRBD2,TRBV28,CAPGGSSYNEQFF
-,TRBJ1-2,TRBD1,TRBV4-1,CASSHRTGGNYGYTF
-,TRBJ2-1,TRBD1,TRBV9,CASSGGKQGASYNEQFF
few,TRBJ1-6,-,TRBV19,CASSYRDGYNSPLHF
-,TRBJ2-7,TRBD1,TRBV6-5,CASRGTGAGSYEQYF
-,TRBJ2-7,TRBD1,TRBV6-5,CASSRDRAHEQYF
-,TRBJ2-1,-,TRBV28,CASSAQYNEQFF